The 29 T cell receptor beta chains below all came from one sample that was sequenced in a study of shared clonotypes between healthy human individuals. Data came from immunoSEQ multiplex PCR; TCRdb stores just in-frame clones and leaves some out. The sample has around 2,100,000 clones, roughly 95% seen once. It was CD45RO-negative cells, positively selected for CCR7, that made up naive CD8 cells, with terminally differentiated effector memory CD45RA+ cells excluded. Sequencing was carried out using naive CD8+ T cells sorted from blood. The receptors originated from a man between 18 and 35 years old in good health.

The chain recombines TRBV9 with TRBJ1-5; possible D gene TRBD1, 5 bases. This CDR3 contains 14 residues. CDR1 and CDR2 (germline): SGDLS, YYNGEE. With 2 bases removed from V and 7 bases from J, the gap between germline ends came to 13 bases. The CDR3 region has the DNA TGTGCCAGCAGCGTCGGGGGGTCCAGCCAGCCCCAGCATTTT. Its translation: CASSVGGSSQPQHF. The entire variable domain, with the rest obtained from reference TRBV9 and TRBJ1-5, is as follows: DSGVTQTPKHLITATGQRVTLRCSPRSGDLSVYWYQQSLDQGLQFLIQYYNGEERAKGNILERFSAQQFPDLHSELNLSSLELGDSALYFCASSVGGSSQPQHFGDGTRLSIL.

The chain couples TRBV4-2 to TRBJ1-1; no reliable D call. Germline lookup yields CDR1 LGHNA and CDR2 YNFKEQ. Trimming left V 5 bases short and J 2 bases short, with 3 bases between. The CDR3 has 11 residues. CDR3 in amino acids: CASSENTEAFF. CDR3 nucleotides: TGTGCCAGCAGCGAAAACACTGAAGCTTTCTTT.

On this clone: Other DNA sequences in this specimen translate into the identical CDR3. CDR3: CASSELGSIYEQYF. The CDR3 bases are TGTGCCAGCAGTGAACTGGGCTCAATCTACGAGCAGTACTTC. V gene TRBV2 combines with J gene TRBJ2-7; no clear D. The V gene's germline CDR1 is SNHLY and CDR2 FYNNEI. The V end was cut by 2 bases, the J end by 3 bases, with 11 bases between. This CDR3 has 14 amino acids.

This chain links TRBV18 with TRBJ2-3; 8 positions agree with TRBD2. Germline CDR1 is KGHSH and CDR2 is LQKENI. The V gene end was trimmed by 3 bases and the J gene end by 4 bases; junction bases not matched to a gene: 9. The length of the CDR3 is 16 residues. This CDR3 reads CASSPGREVYADTQYF. DNA of the CDR3: TGTGCCAGCTCACCCGGGCGGGAGGTCTATGCAGATACGCAGTATTTT.

Here the CDR3 DNA reads TGTGCCAGCACCTATACAGGGAGCACTGGAAACACCATATATTTT. Amino acid sequence: CASTYTGSTGNTIYF. The J gene is TRBJ1-3, the V gene TRBV6-5, with D maybe TRBD1 (6 bases). The CDR3 runs to 15 residues. Trimming stripped 7 bases from V and 2 bases from J, with 15 bases between. CDR1 is MNHEY and CDR2 is SVGAGI in the germline V gene.

This clone showed up just once. The chain combines TRBV4-1 with TRBJ1-2, with TRBD1 matching over 9 bases. V lost 1 base and J lost 5; bases outside the gene matches: 8. There are 16 residues in the CDR3. The germline CDR1 and CDR2 sequences are MGHRA and YSYEKL. CDR3 sequence: CASSQGGQGGTYGYTF. The CDR3 coding sequence is TGCGCCAGCAGCCAAGGGGGACAGGGAGGGACTTATGGCTACACCTTC.

This sequence joins TRBV9 and TRBJ2-3; D is ambiguous. Trimming took 0 bases from V and 0 from J, leaving 8 bases between them. The CDR3 runs 15 residues. Germline CDR1 SGDLS, CDR2 YYNGEE. The CDR3 reads CASSVEDGSTDTQYF. In DNA form, the CDR3 reads TGTGCCAGCAGCGTAGAAGATGGCAGCACAGATACGCAGTATTTT.

The chain combines TRBV9 with TRBJ2-7, with TRBD2 matching over 9 bases. The germline gives CDR1 SGDLS, CDR2 YYNGEE. The CDR3 sequence is 16 residues long. The J segment lost 2 bases and the V segment lost 0 bases, leaving 6 bases of the junction unmatched. The CDR3 region is CASSVEGLASPYEQYF. CDR3 DNA sequence: TGTGCCAGCAGCGTAGAAGGACTAGCGTCCCCCTACGAGCAGTACTTC.

In DNA form, the CDR3 reads TGTGCCAGCTCAACCAACAGTCCACTTGGGGAGACCCAGTACTTC. It translates to CASSTNSPLGETQYF. The gene calls are TRBV27 and TRBJ2-5, with no clear D. V shed 8 bases and J shed 5 bases, with 21 bases lying between them. The CDR3 spans 15 residues. The germline V gene encodes CDR1 MNHEY and CDR2 SMNVEV (reference sequence).

With regard to this clone: The same CDR3 arises from other DNA sequences in this sample as well. In DNA form, the CDR3 reads TGTGCCAGCAGCTTTGGGACAGGGTCATACGAGCAGTACTTC. Its protein is CASSFGTGSYEQYF. This rearrangement joins TRBV5-6 to TRBJ2-7; 9 bases match TRBD1. V shed 2 bases and J 4 bases; nucleotides not matched to a gene: 4. Per the germline V gene, CDR1 is SGHDT and CDR2 is YYEEEE. This CDR3 is built from 14 residues.

To note about this clone: The same CDR3 is also encoded by other DNA sequences in this sample. V is TRBV30 and J is TRBJ2-7; D is unresolved. The germline V gene encodes CDR1 GTSNPN and CDR2 SVGIG (reference sequence). The CDR3 spans 12 residues. Between the trimmed V and J ends, which lost 1 base and 1 base, there was a span of 5 bases. Here the CDR3 reads CAWSGGSYEQYF. CDR3 nucleotides: TGTGCCTGGAGTGGAGGTTCCTACGAGCAGTACTTC.

CDR3 coding DNA: TGTGCCAGCAGCTTGGGTGGCGGGGACTCCTACGAGCAGTACTTC. As protein: CASSLGGGDSYEQYF. The chain joins TRBV5-5 to TRBJ2-7; tentatively, D is TRBD2 (6 bases). V dropped 0 bases and J dropped 0 bases, with 10 bases sitting between them. The germline V gene encodes CDR1 SGHKS and CDR2 YYEKEE (reference sequence). The CDR3 covers 15 residues.

The genes are TRBV9 and TRBJ1-1; possible D gene TRBD1, 6 bases. The germline V gene encodes CDR1 SGDLS and CDR2 YYNGEE. The CDR3 has 15 amino acids. V was pared by 4 bases and J by 0 bases, with 13 bases between. The CDR3: CASSISGTLNTEAFF. Written as DNA, the CDR3 is TGTGCCAGCAGCATCTCCGGGACACTGAACACTGAAGCTTTCTTT.

The chain carries TRBV4-1 and TRBJ2-1; TRBD2 matches 8 bases. Germline trimming cut 3 bases from V and 8 bases from J; bases unmatched to any gene: 9. The germline CDR1 and CDR2 sequences are MGHRA and YSYEKL. This CDR3 spans 15 amino acids. The CDR3 loop reads CASSHASGRGYEQFF. Written as DNA, the CDR3 is TGCGCCAGCAGCCACGCCAGCGGGAGAGGGTATGAGCAGTTCTTC.

The chain combines TRBV6-5 with TRBJ1-1; possibly TRBD1 for D (5 bases). The CDR3 extends over 13 amino acids. V gave up 6 bases and J gave up 1 base, with 9 bases separating them. CDR1 and CDR2 from the germline V gene are MNHEY and SVGAGI. This CDR3 is CASSGHPNTEAFF. Here the CDR3 DNA reads TGTGCCAGCAGCGGACACCCGAACACTGAAGCTTTCTTT.

For this clone: Other DNA sequences of this sample code for an identical CDR3. The chain couples TRBV7-9 to TRBJ1-1; 8 bases agree with TRBD1. The V segment lost 3 bases and the J segment 7 bases; nucleotides outside the gene matches: 1. The germline V gene encodes CDR1 SEHNR and CDR2 FQNEAQ (reference sequence). There are 12 residues in the CDR3. The CDR3 bases are TGTGCCAGCAGCTTGGGACAGGTTGAAGCTTTCTTT. It yields the protein CASSLGQVEAFF.

This clone was observed once. The rearrangement links TRBV27 to TRBJ2-5, with D perhaps TRBD2 (7 bases). The CDR3 spans 14 residues. Germline V gene lookup returns CDR1 MNHEY and CDR2 SMNVEV (reference sequence). V was cut by 6 bases and J by 4 bases, with 15 bases left in between. The CDR3 loop reads CASSHSAGAETQYF. In nucleotides, the CDR3 is TGTGCCAGCAGCCACAGTGCGGGGGCAGAGACCCAGTACTTC.

The chain has TRBV11-2 and TRBJ2-7; D is uncertain. CDR3 length: 13 residues. The germline gives CDR1 SGHAT, CDR2 FQNNGV. The ends were cut back, 6 bases at V and 0 bases at J, with 9 bases in the middle. CDR3 sequence reads: CASSPSFSYEQYF. The CDR3 DNA is TGTGCCAGCAGTCCCTCCTTCTCCTACGAGCAGTACTTC.

In the case of this clone: The sample contains more than one DNA sequence encoding this CDR3. V usage is TRBV27 and J usage is TRBJ2-3; D gene ambiguous. The germline CDR1 and CDR2 sequences are MNHEY and SMNVEV (reference sequence). The length of the CDR3 is 13 residues. Trimming shortened V by 5 bases and J by 3 bases, and 9 bases separated the two germline ends. The CDR3 DNA sequence: TGTGCCAGCAGTATCCTGGGAACAGATACGCAGTATTTT. Residues: CASSILGTDTQYF.

The chain joins TRBV27 to TRBJ2-7; D gene unclear. The germline CDR1 and CDR2 sequences are MNHEY and SMNVEV (reference sequence). The CDR3 extends over 13 amino acids. The V gene lost 5 bases and the J gene lost 3 bases, with 11 bases spanning the gap. In nucleotides, the CDR3 is TGTGCCAGCAGTAGGACGGCCGACTACGAGCAGTACTTC. Translating gives CASSRTADYEQYF.

The chain combines TRBV5-6 with TRBJ2-7, with TRBD2 matching 12 bases. This CDR3 is 16 amino acids long. Germline CDR1 reads SGHDT; CDR2 reads YYEEEE. J was trimmed by 3 bases and V by 1 base; bases with no gene match: 5. The DNA for the CDR3 is TGTGCCAGCAGCTTGTTTCCGACTAGCGGGAGCTACGAGCAGTACTTC. As protein: CASSLFPTSGSYEQYF.

The chain recombines TRBV2 with TRBJ2-5; D might be TRBD1 or TRBD2, each matching 5 bases. Germline-derived CDR1 and CDR2 are SNHLY and FYNNEI. V was cut by 4 bases and J by 2 bases, with 8 bases left in between. The CDR3 consists of 13 residues. Here the CDR3 reads CASSVWGQETQYF. The CDR3 bases are TGTGCCAGCAGTGTTTGGGGGCAAGAGACCCAGTACTTC.

The chain is built from TRBV11-3 and TRBJ2-3; the D gene could be TRBD1 or TRBD2 (5 bases each). The V and J ends lost 6 bases and 0 bases respectively, with 13 bases between them. The CDR3 contains 15 residues. Germline CDR1 reads SGHNT; CDR2 reads YENEEA. The CDR3 here is CASSPARGSTDTQYF. CDR3 sequence (DNA): TGTGCCAGCAGTCCGGCGAGGGGCAGCACAGATACGCAGTATTTT.

The rearrangement joins TRBV11-2 to TRBJ2-1, with D uncertain. Trimming left V 4 bases short and J 7 bases short, with 14 bases between. CDR1 is SGHAT, CDR2 FQNNGV, per germline. CDR3 length: 14 amino acids. As DNA, the CDR3 is TGTGCCAGCAGCTGGGTGAGGCCCCCGAATGAGCAGTTCTTC. The encoded protein is CASSWVRPPNEQFF.

V usage is TRBV10-3 and J usage is TRBJ2-7, with D uncertain. CDR1 is ENHRY and CDR2 is SYGVKD in the germline V gene. The CDR3 loop spans 13 amino acids. V was clipped by 3 bases and J by 1 base, with 7 bases between them. CDR3 in DNA: TGTGCCATCAGTGAAGACCTATCCTACGAGCAGTACTTC. Translated, it gives CAISEDLSYEQYF.

The V gene is TRBV9, the J gene TRBJ2-7, with 7 bases identical to TRBD2. The CDR3 sequence is 14 residues long. Germline CDR1 is SGDLS and CDR2 is YYNGEE. V lost 4 bases and J lost 3; bases outside the gene matches: 7. CDR3 sequence (DNA): TGTGCCAGCAGCCCCACCAGCGGGGACTACGAGCAGTACTTC. It is translated as CASSPTSGDYEQYF.

This clone has just a few counts. The V and J genes are TRBV27 and TRBJ1-4; no definite D call. Germline V gene data show CDR1 as MNHEY and CDR2 as SMNVEV (reference sequence). The CDR3 covers 14 residues. Between the trimmed V and J ends, which lost 3 bases and 7 bases, there was a span of 12 bases. The CDR3 loop is CASSFQKSGEKLFF. The CDR3 DNA reads TGTGCCAGCAGTTTTCAGAAGAGCGGTGAAAAACTGTTTTTT.

This sequence joins TRBV6-5 and TRBJ1-2; a weak D match, TRBD1 (5 bases). The germline V gene has CDR1 MNHEY and CDR2 SVGAGI. Trimming cost V 5 bases and J 4 bases, with 17 bases left between them. CDR3 size: 15 residues. DNA for the CDR3: TGTGCCAGCAGTCCCCGAGCGGCAGGGATCTATGGCTACACCTTC. This gives the protein CASSPRAAGIYGYTF.

The chain has TRBV5-1 and TRBJ2-1, with 7 nucleotides matching TRBD1. This CDR3 has 18 amino acids. The trim removed 0 bases at V and 0 bases at J, leaving 9 bases unmatched. Germline-derived CDR1 and CDR2 are SGHRS and YFSETQ. CDR3 residues: CASSLGVLQGLSYNEQFF. The CDR3 coding sequence is TGCGCCAGCAGCTTGGGGGTCCTACAGGGGCTCTCCTACAATGAGCAGTTCTTC.